The 9 T cell receptor beta chains below come from one sample, sequenced in a study of coeliac disease. Clones were sequenced by immunoSEQ multiplex PCR, and TCRdb holds only the in-frame ones, with some missing. The table lists about 3,300 clones, roughly two thirds of them singletons. The specimen was intraepithelial lymphocytes from the gut. The origin of the receptors is a woman in her forties.

J is TRBJ2-1 and V is TRBV4-1, with unresolved D. The CDR3 runs to 13 residues. The germline V and J ends were trimmed by 1 base and 5 bases, with 6 bases remaining between them. CDR1 and CDR2 from the germline V gene are MGHRA and YSYEKL. The CDR3 nucleotides are TGCGCCAGCAGCCAAGGTTTTAACAATGAGCAGTTCTTC. Translation: CASSQGFNNEQFF.

This chain joins TRBV28 and TRBJ1-1, with D hard to call. The germline CDR1 and CDR2 sequences are MDHEN and SYDVKM. The CDR3 has 18 residues. The germline V and J ends were trimmed by 3 bases and 0 bases, with 20 bases remaining between them. The chain's CDR3 is CASSFRFAEATLNTEAFF. DNA of the CDR3: TGTGCCAGCAGTTTCAGGTTCGCGGAGGCGACTTTGAACACTGAAGCTTTCTTT.

The chain has TRBV9 and TRBJ2-3; possibly TRBD2 for D (5 bases). CDR1 SGDLS and CDR2 YYNGEE come from the germline V gene. V shed 3 bases and J shed 2 bases, with 13 bases lying between them. The CDR3 has 15 residues. The CDR3 loop is CASSGSDYTTDTQYF. The CDR3 coding sequence is TGTGCCAGCAGCGGATCCGACTACACCACAGATACGCAGTATTTT.

The chain has TRBV6-5 and TRBJ2-2, with D unresolved. The germline gives CDR1 MNHEY, CDR2 SVGAGI. The V and J ends lost 5 bases and 1 base respectively, with 5 bases between them. The CDR3 is 13 amino acids. This chain's CDR3 is CASSRQNTGELFF. CDR3 nucleotides: TGTGCCAGCAGTAGACAGAACACCGGGGAGCTGTTTTTT.

The rearrangement links TRBV29-1 to TRBJ1-3; no definite D call. Germline CDR1 and CDR2: SQVTM and ANQGSEA. The CDR3 contains 15 residues. V gave up 0 bases and J gave up 0 bases, with 9 bases separating them. CDR3 in DNA: TGCAGCGTTGAAGATCCAGGCTTCTCTGGAAACACCATATATTTT. Protein: CSVEDPGFSGNTIYF.

This clone has a handful of counts. Here the CDR3 reads CASSSSGTSTDTQYF. CDR3 coding DNA: TGTGCCAGCAGCTCGAGCGGGACAAGCACAGATACGCAGTATTTT. V and J are TRBV9 and TRBJ2-3; the D gene is possibly TRBD2 (7 bases). Per the germline V gene, CDR1 is SGDLS and CDR2 is YYNGEE. Trimming shortened V by 4 bases and J by 0 bases, and 12 bases separated the two germline ends. This CDR3 has 15 residues.

The chain has TRBV27 and TRBJ2-7; 9 nucleotides match TRBD2. Germline V gene sequence: CDR1 MNHEY, CDR2 SMNVEV (reference sequence). This CDR3 is built from 14 residues. The V and J ends lost 6 bases and 5 bases, in that order; junction bases with no gene match: 8. The CDR3 nucleotides read TGTGCCAGCAGGGATCTAGCGGGAAGTAACGAGCAGTACTTC. Translation: CASRDLAGSNEQYF.

This clone came up a few times. The rearrangement links TRBV6-5 to TRBJ2-2; TRBD2 matches 10 bases. With 3 bases clipped from V and 7 bases from J, the junction kept 8 bases outside the gene matches. The V gene's germline CDR1 is MNHEY and CDR2 SVGAGI. The CDR3 contains 16 residues. CDR3 residues: CASSYDLAGVGGELFF. The CDR3 DNA follows: TGTGCCAGCAGTTATGATCTAGCGGGAGTCGGCGGGGAGCTGTTTTTT.

The rearrangement joins TRBV18 to TRBJ2-1; TRBD2 agrees at 7 bases. Per germline, CDR1 KGHSH and CDR2 LQKENI. The CDR3 loop spans 14 amino acids. Losses at the gene ends were 2 bases for V and 8 bases for J; bases not matched to a gene: 6. CDR3 residues: CASSPGTIVDEQFF. CDR3 DNA: TGTGCCAGCTCACCAGGGACTATAGTAGATGAGCAGTTCTTC.